These T cell receptor beta chains were read from a single sample in a study of blood T cell repertoires in COVID-19. The protocol was immunoSEQ multiplex PCR, while the TCRdb copy is restricted to in-frame clones and leaves out a portion. The sample has approximately 330,000 clones, roughly 86% seen once. Sequencing used peripheral blood. The receptors were sampled from a man aged 25-45 years with COVID-19, enrolled during active disease. Both conserved end residues are part of each CDR3. Fields, in order: CDR3 DNA, CDR3 protein, D gene, V gene, J gene, clone size. D genes are given only for firm matches. A row's size may be missing; if present it is once, few, many or a size class.

cdr3_nt: TGTGCCAGCAGCACCGAGCCGACTCTCTGGAGGAACACCATATATTTT
cdr3_aa: CASSTEPTLWRNTIYF
d_call: -
v_call: TRBV5-5
j_call: TRBJ1-3
clone_size: once

cdr3_nt: TGTGCCAGCAGCTTGAACAGTCGTACCGGCTACACCTTC
cdr3_aa: CASSLNSRTGYTF
d_call: -
v_call: TRBV7-2
j_call: TRBJ1-2
clone_size: -

cdr3_nt: TGTGCCAGCAGCCCTCTTATCCCGGCAGGGGCCGCTATATTATTCGTCCGCGAGCAGTACTTC
cdr3_aa: CASSPLIPAGAAILFVREQYF
d_call: -
v_call: TRBV7-8
j_call: TRBJ2-7
clone_size: -

cdr3_nt: TGTGCCAGCTCCCCTACAGGGGGCTTGCCCACAGATACGCAGTATTTT
cdr3_aa: CASSPTGGLPTDTQYF
d_call: TRBD1
v_call: TRBV18
j_call: TRBJ2-3
clone_size: -

cdr3_nt: TGTGCCAGCAGTTATACTAGCATCGGTACGGAGACCCAGTACTTC
cdr3_aa: CASSYTSIGTETQYF
d_call: -
v_call: TRBV6-5
j_call: TRBJ2-5
clone_size: once

cdr3_nt: TGTGCCAGCAGCTTGGAGACTAGCGGGAGGGGTGATACGCAGTATTTT
cdr3_aa: CASSLETSGRGDTQYF
d_call: TRBD2
v_call: TRBV5-4
j_call: TRBJ2-3
clone_size: -

cdr3_nt: TGTGCCAGCAGCTTGGGGACTAGCGGGAGCTACGAGCAGTACTTC
cdr3_aa: CASSLGTSGSYEQYF
d_call: TRBD2
v_call: TRBV7-2
j_call: TRBJ2-7
clone_size: -

cdr3_nt: TGTGCCAGCAGTGAAGGACAGGGTGAAGCTTTCTTT
cdr3_aa: CASSEGQGEAFF
d_call: TRBD1
v_call: TRBV6-1
j_call: TRBJ1-1
clone_size: -

cdr3_nt: TGTGCCAGCAGCTCGCCAGGCTCTGGAAACACCATATATTTT
cdr3_aa: CASSSPGSGNTIYF
d_call: -
v_call: TRBV6-2/TRBV6-3
j_call: TRBJ1-3
clone_size: -

cdr3_nt: TGTGCCAGCAGCCCTAGGACAGGGGGCCAAACTGAAGCTTTCTTT
cdr3_aa: CASSPRTGGQTEAFF
d_call: TRBD1
v_call: TRBV4-2
j_call: TRBJ1-1
clone_size: -

cdr3_nt: TGTGCCAGCAGCGGCGACAGGGCGCCTAGCTCCTACGAGCAGTACTTC
cdr3_aa: CASSGDRAPSSYEQYF
d_call: TRBD1
v_call: TRBV6-2/TRBV6-3
j_call: TRBJ2-7
clone_size: -

cdr3_nt: TGCGCCAGCAGCCAAGATGGGACAGGGGGACGTCGGGAGTATGGCTACACCTTC
cdr3_aa: CASSQDGTGGRREYGYTF
d_call: TRBD1
v_call: TRBV4-3
j_call: TRBJ1-2
clone_size: -

cdr3_nt: TGTGCCAGCAGCCTTATCGACAGGGAATCACCCCTCCACTTT
cdr3_aa: CASSLIDRESPLHF
d_call: TRBD1
v_call: TRBV7-6
j_call: TRBJ1-6
clone_size: once

cdr3_nt: TGTGCCAGCAGCACCGGACAGGGGGCGCGTGAGCAGTACTTC
cdr3_aa: CASSTGQGAREQYF
d_call: TRBD1
v_call: TRBV5-5
j_call: TRBJ2-7
clone_size: -

cdr3_nt: TGTGCCAGCAGCCAACCCCTCCCGTTCGGAGAATTC
cdr3_aa: CASSQPLPFGEF
d_call: -
v_call: TRBV3-1/TRBV3-2
j_call: TRBJ2-7
clone_size: -

cdr3_nt: TGTGCCAGCAGTTTATATCTGGGACACCCTTACGAGCAGTACTTC
cdr3_aa: CASSLYLGHPYEQYF
d_call: -
v_call: TRBV28
j_call: TRBJ2-7
clone_size: -

cdr3_nt: TGTGCCAGCAGCCGTCCCACTAGAAACAATGAGCAGTTCTTC
cdr3_aa: CASSRPTRNNEQFF
d_call: -
v_call: TRBV3-1/TRBV3-2
j_call: TRBJ2-1
clone_size: -

cdr3_nt: TGTGCCAGCAGCTTAGTGGGGGGGACAGGGGAATCCTATGGCTACACCTTC
cdr3_aa: CASSLVGGTGESYGYTF
d_call: TRBD1
v_call: TRBV7-2
j_call: TRBJ1-2
clone_size: -

cdr3_nt: TGTGCCAGCAGCCGCCGACAGGGGATCACAGATACGCAGTATTTT
cdr3_aa: CASSRRQGITDTQYF
d_call: TRBD1
v_call: TRBV6-5
j_call: TRBJ2-3
clone_size: -

cdr3_nt: TGCGCCAGCAGCCAAGTAGCGGGAGGTTACGAGCAGTACTTC
cdr3_aa: CASSQVAGGYEQYF
d_call: TRBD2
v_call: TRBV4-1
j_call: TRBJ2-7
clone_size: -

cdr3_nt: TGCGCCAGCAGCCAATTACAGGGGGCGGGCTCCTACGAGCAGTACTTC
cdr3_aa: CASSQLQGAGSYEQYF
d_call: TRBD1
v_call: TRBV4-3
j_call: TRBJ2-7
clone_size: few

cdr3_nt: TGCAGTGCAGTAACAGGCAACGAGCAGTACTTC
cdr3_aa: CSAVTGNEQYF
d_call: -
v_call: TRBV20-1
j_call: TRBJ2-7
clone_size: -

cdr3_nt: TGTGCCAGCAGGGTCTATCACTCCTACGAGCAGTACTTC
cdr3_aa: CASRVYHSYEQYF
d_call: -
v_call: TRBV27
j_call: TRBJ2-7
clone_size: few

cdr3_nt: TGCGCCAGCAGCCCGACAGTAAGGGATGGCTACACCTTC
cdr3_aa: CASSPTVRDGYTF
d_call: -
v_call: TRBV4-1
j_call: TRBJ1-2
clone_size: -

cdr3_nt: TGTGCCAGCAGCTTAGCGGGGGGGACCGGTGAGCAGTTCTTC
cdr3_aa: CASSLAGGTGEQFF
d_call: TRBD2
v_call: TRBV7-2
j_call: TRBJ2-1
clone_size: -

cdr3_nt: TGTGCCAGCACCTTTAGGAGATTTAGGCTAGCGGGAGAGTCCTACAATGAGCAGTTCTTC
cdr3_aa: CASTFRRFRLAGESYNEQFF
d_call: TRBD2
v_call: TRBV27
j_call: TRBJ2-1
clone_size: -

cdr3_nt: TGTGCCAGCACTATCGCCCAGGGCGTGAACACTGAAGCTTTCTTT
cdr3_aa: CASTIAQGVNTEAFF
d_call: -
v_call: TRBV6-7
j_call: TRBJ1-1
clone_size: -

cdr3_nt: TGTGCCAGCAGCTCAATAGGGGACACTGAAGCTTTCTTT
cdr3_aa: CASSSIGDTEAFF
d_call: -
v_call: TRBV7-2
j_call: TRBJ1-1
clone_size: -

cdr3_nt: TGTGCCAGCAGCAGCCTAGCGGGAGGGCCCCATGAGCAGTTCTTC
cdr3_aa: CASSSLAGGPHEQFF
d_call: TRBD2
v_call: TRBV7-8
j_call: TRBJ2-1
clone_size: -

cdr3_nt: TGTGCCAGCAGCTTGATACGGGGACAGCCCCAGCATTTT
cdr3_aa: CASSLIRGQPQHF
d_call: -
v_call: TRBV5-8
j_call: TRBJ1-5
clone_size: -

cdr3_nt: TGTGCCAGTAGTGTGACAGGGGCGGTGGGTGAAAAACTGTTTTTT
cdr3_aa: CASSVTGAVGEKLFF
d_call: TRBD1
v_call: TRBV19
j_call: TRBJ1-4
clone_size: -

cdr3_nt: TGTGCCAGCAGCCTAGGAGGGACATCCTACGAGCAGTACTTC
cdr3_aa: CASSLGGTSYEQYF
d_call: -
v_call: TRBV11-2
j_call: TRBJ2-7
clone_size: -

cdr3_nt: TGTGCCAGCAGTTACTCTGGGGGAGGGCCGGAGACCCAGTACTTC
cdr3_aa: CASSYSGGGPETQYF
d_call: TRBD2
v_call: TRBV6-6
j_call: TRBJ2-5
clone_size: -

cdr3_nt: TGTGCCAGTAGTGGGCTAGGGACAGGGGAAGAGACCCAGTACTTC
cdr3_aa: CASSGLGTGEETQYF
d_call: TRBD1
v_call: TRBV19
j_call: TRBJ2-5
clone_size: -

cdr3_nt: TGTGCCAGCAGCCAGAGGGGGCAAGAGACCCAGTACTTC
cdr3_aa: CASSQRGQETQYF
d_call: -
v_call: TRBV3-1/TRBV3-2
j_call: TRBJ2-5
clone_size: -